The 30 T cell receptor beta chains presented below share a single source sample, sequenced in a study of blood T cell repertoires in COVID-19. Assay used: immunoSEQ multiplex PCR; TCRdb lists only in-frame clones, some missing. The sample holds approximately 170,000 clones, 86% seen once. The sequenced sample was peripheral blood. Receptors originate from a woman in her sixties or seventies with acute or convalescent COVID-19.

This clone was recorded once. This chain uses TRBV16 with TRBJ1-2; D is ambiguous. Deletions cut 2 bases from V and 5 bases from J, with 12 bases between. Per germline, CDR1 KGHSY and CDR2 FQNENV. The CDR3 covers 14 residues. The DNA for the CDR3 is TGTGCCAGCAGCCAACCGGAGTCGCCTTATGGCTACACCTTC. Protein: CASSQPESPYGYTF.

CDR3 amino acids: CASSLFRYLAEYNEQFF. The CDR3 DNA reads as TGTGCCAGCAGTTTATTTAGGTACCTAGCGGAATACAATGAGCAGTTCTTC. The chain carries TRBV28 and TRBJ2-1; TRBD2 aligns across 7 bases. The CDR3 extends over 17 amino acids. Germline V gene sequence: CDR1 MDHEN, CDR2 SYDVKM. The ends lost 1 base at V and 4 bases at J; junction bases unmatched: 10.

The V and J genes are TRBV9 and TRBJ2-1, with TRBD2 identical over 10 bases. The CDR3 extends over 18 amino acids. V dropped 0 bases and J dropped 6; count of bases not matched to a gene: 12. CDR1 is SGDLS, CDR2 YYNGEE, per germline. The CDR3 spells CASSVAQLAGSAVNEQFF. The CDR3 DNA sequence: TGTGCCAGCAGCGTAGCTCAACTAGCGGGATCGGCGGTCAATGAGCAGTTCTTC.

Notes on this clone: The junction and the germline gene differ at one end; a read error may be behind it. The rearrangement uses TRBV7-2 and TRBJ2-7, with a tentative D call TRBD1 (6 bases). Germline lookup yields CDR1 SGHTA and CDR2 FQGNSA. The CDR3 covers 12 residues. This CDR3 reads CASSLDPQGPTF. Written as DNA, the CDR3 is TGTGCCAGCAGCTTAGACCCCCAGGGGCCAACCTTC.

This clone showed up just a few times. The CDR3 DNA sequence: TGTGCCATCAACCAACAGGGTTATGAGCAGTACTTC. Translating it yields CAINQQGYEQYF. The J gene is TRBJ2-7, the V gene TRBV10-3; D perhaps matches TRBD1 (6 bases). V dropped 7 bases and J dropped 7 bases, with 14 bases sitting between them. From germline, CDR1 is ENHRY and CDR2 SYGVKD. This CDR3 is built from 12 residues.

The chain is built from TRBV6-5 and TRBJ1-3, with 8 bases fitting TRBD1. J lost 1 base, V lost 6 bases, and 5 bases had no gene match. CDR3 length: 15 residues. Germline-derived CDR1 and CDR2 are MNHEY and SVGAGI. CDR3 region: CASRAGGNSGNTIYF. The CDR3 DNA sequence: TGTGCCAGCAGGGCAGGGGGCAATTCTGGAAACACCATATATTTT.

CDR3 amino acids: CASSSSGSTNTEAFF. CDR3 nucleotide sequence: TGTGCCAGCAGTAGTTCCGGGTCAACTAACACTGAAGCTTTCTTT. V usage is TRBV6-2 or TRBV6-3 and J usage is TRBJ1-1; D gene unclear. The CDR3 sequence is 15 residues long. The V and J ends lost 5 bases and 2 bases respectively, with 15 bases between them. Germline V CDR1 and CDR2: MNHEY, SVGEGT.

This sequence joins TRBV4-3 and TRBJ2-1, with TRBD2 matching 9 bases. This CDR3 is 14 amino acids long. Germline lookup yields CDR1 LGHNA and CDR2 YSLEER. V shed 4 bases and J 5 bases; nucleotides not matched to a gene: 3. The DNA of the CDR3 is TGCGCCAGCAGCCTCAGGACTAGCGACAATGAGCAGTTCTTC. Translated: CASSLRTSDNEQFF.

The chain combines TRBV7-6 with TRBJ1-3; TRBD1 matches at 7 bases. Germline V gene sequence: CDR1 SGHVS, CDR2 FNYEAQ. CDR3 length: 14 amino acids. Trimming cost V 3 bases and J 5 bases; bases outside gene matches: 4. DNA of the CDR3: TGTGCCAGCAGCTTCGGACAGGCGAGAAACACCATATATTTT. Protein product: CASSFGQARNTIYF.

V gene TRBV19 combines with J gene TRBJ2-7; D might be TRBD1 (6 bases). Germline lookup yields CDR1 LNHDA and CDR2 SQIVND (reference sequence). The CDR3 runs 13 residues. V lost 6 bases and J lost 1, with 10 bases in between. CDR3 coding DNA: TGTGCCAGTAGAAACAGGGATTCCTACGAGCAGTACTTC. Translation gives CASRNRDSYEQYF.

The genes are TRBV12-5 and TRBJ2-2; 7 nucleotides align to TRBD1. Germline values: CDR1 LGHNT, CDR2 FRNRAP. V shed 5 bases and J 5 bases; nucleotides not matched to a gene: 14. This CDR3 comprises 17 residues. The CDR3: CASGPGTATLETGELFF. As DNA, the CDR3 is TGTGCTAGTGGTCCGGGGACAGCCACCTTGGAGACCGGGGAGCTGTTTTTT.

The chain has TRBV19 and TRBJ1-3, with D possibly matching TRBD1 (5 bases). The CDR3 totals 13 residues. V was shortened by 9 bases and J by 1 base, with 10 bases between the two germline ends. Per the germline V gene, CDR1 is LNHDA and CDR2 is SQIVND (reference sequence). CDR3 amino acids: CASRVWSGNTIYF. CDR3 DNA: TGTGCCAGCAGGGTTTGGTCTGGAAACACCATATATTTT.

This clone has a single count. The V and J genes are TRBV12-3 or TRBV12-4 and TRBJ1-2, with D unresolved. Trimming removed 5 bases at V and 4 bases at J, with 8 bases between. The CDR3 is 12 amino acids. The CDR3, as DNA: TGTGCCAGCAGTCCGGGGTCCTATGGCTACACCTTC. The encoded protein is CASSPGSYGYTF.

The V call is TRBV6-5, the J call TRBJ1-1; TRBD1 aligns across 7 bases. Germline loops: CDR1 MNHEY, CDR2 SVGAGI. The V gene end was trimmed by 2 bases and the J gene end by 1 base; junction bases not matched to a gene: 7. There are 16 residues in the CDR3. The chain's CDR3 is CASSYETGTANTEAFF. The CDR3 region has the DNA TGTGCCAGCAGTTACGAGACCGGGACAGCGAACACTGAAGCTTTCTTT.

The chain uses TRBV3-1 (or the pseudogene TRBV3-2) and TRBJ2-1; 12 nucleotides match TRBD1. CDR3 length: 15 amino acids. Germline CDR1 and CDR2: LGHDT and YNNKEL (reference sequence). The V gene end was trimmed by 4 bases and the J gene end by 6 bases; junction bases not matched to a gene: 4. The CDR3 protein is CASSRGTGGFNEQFF. CDR3 sequence (DNA): TGTGCCAGCAGCCGCGGGACAGGGGGCTTCAATGAGCAGTTCTTC.

The chain is built from TRBV3-1 (or the pseudogene TRBV3-2) and TRBJ1-2; D remains ambiguous. This CDR3 has 13 residues. V was clipped by 2 bases and J by 2 bases, with 6 bases between them. The germline gives CDR1 LGHDT, CDR2 YNNKEL (reference sequence). CDR3 region: CASSQLENYGYTF. In nucleotides, the CDR3 is TGTGCCAGCAGCCAATTGGAGAACTATGGCTACACCTTC.

V usage is TRBV30 and J usage is TRBJ2-5, with D perhaps matching TRBD1 (5 bases). The CDR3 runs 14 residues. Trimming pared 0 bases from V and 5 bases from J, leaving 13 bases between. The germline CDR1 and CDR2 sequences are GTSNPN and SVGIG (reference sequence). CDR3 residues: CAWSVSRGFETQYF. The CDR3 DNA follows: TGTGCCTGGAGTGTGTCTAGGGGTTTTGAGACCCAGTACTTC.

Concerning this clone: The sample holds other DNA sequences that translate to the same CDR3. This chain joins TRBV5-4 and TRBJ2-7, with 9 bases aligning to TRBD2. Germline trimming cut 4 bases from V and 1 base from J; bases unmatched to any gene: 0. The germline V gene has CDR1 SGHNT and CDR2 YYREEE (reference sequence). This CDR3 has 13 residues. CDR3 DNA sequence: TGTGCCAGCAGCCTAGCGGGGTCCTACGAGCAGTACTTC. Its protein is CASSLAGSYEQYF.

The chain carries TRBV28 and TRBJ2-3, with 9 bases fitting TRBD2. CDR3 length: 18 amino acids. V lost 6 bases and J lost 3; bases outside the gene matches: 16. The germline gives CDR1 MDHEN, CDR2 SYDVKM. The CDR3 nucleotides read TGTGCCAGCAGCCTATACCAAACGAATAGCGGGAGTACAGATACGCAGTATTTT. This sequence encodes CASSLYQTNSGSTDTQYF.

The chain uses TRBV6-1 and TRBJ2-5, with unresolved D. Germline loops: CDR1 MNHNS, CDR2 SASEGT. CDR3 length: 14 residues. V was cut by 2 bases and J by 5 bases, with 12 bases left in between. The CDR3 nucleotides are TGTGCCAGCAGTGAACAACAGCCCAGGGAGACCCAGTACTTC. It is translated as CASSEQQPRETQYF.

The J gene is TRBJ1-2, the V gene TRBV2; weak D call: TRBD1 (5 bases). Germline loops: CDR1 SNHLY, CDR2 FYNNEI. The CDR3 consists of 13 residues. With 3 bases removed from V and 4 bases from J, the gap between germline ends came to 9 bases. The CDR3, as DNA: TGTGCCAGCAGTGAGGGGGGTCTCTATGGCTACACCTTC. Amino acids: CASSEGGLYGYTF.

The chain recombines TRBV7-9 with TRBJ1-1, with D unclear. The V end was cut by 5 bases, the J end by 5 bases, with 21 bases between. This CDR3 is 16 amino acids long. CDR1 is SEHNR, CDR2 FQNEAQ, per germline (reference sequence). In DNA form, the CDR3 reads TGTGCCAGCAGCAAGCTACCCGGGAGAAATGAGACTGAAGCTTTCTTT. Its protein product is CASSKLPGRNETEAFF.

The rearrangement joins TRBV29-1 to TRBJ1-2, with no clear D. Germline assignment: CDR1 SQVTM and CDR2 ANQGSEA. This CDR3 contains 13 residues. The V end lost 5 bases, the J end lost 0 bases, and 10 bases lay between the germline ends. In DNA form, the CDR3 reads TGCAGCGTTTGGGAGGAAGCTAACTATGGCTACACCTTC. Its protein product is CSVWEEANYGYTF.

This clone was observed a handful of times. The J gene is TRBJ1-4, the V gene TRBV7-2; 8 positions agree with TRBD1. Germline CDR1 SGHTA, CDR2 FQGNSA. V shed 5 bases and J 7 bases; nucleotides not matched to a gene: 9. The CDR3 spans 15 residues. The CDR3, as DNA: TGTGCCAGCAGCCCCGGGACAGGTTTGCGTGAAAAACTGTTTTTT. It yields the protein CASSPGTGLREKLFF. Using reference TRBV7-2 and TRBJ1-4 for the parts outside the CDR3, the full variable domain is GAGVSQSPSNKVTEKGKDVELRCDPISGHTALYWYRQSLGQGLEFLIYFQGNSAPDKSGLPSDRFSAERTGGSVSTLTIQRTQQEDSAVYLCASSPGTGLREKLFFGSGTQLSVL.

The chain is built from TRBV5-1 and TRBJ2-2; 8 bases agree with TRBD1. This CDR3 is 16 amino acids long. From germline, CDR1 is SGHRS and CDR2 YFSETQ. Trimming removed 1 base from V and 7 bases from J; junction bases left unmatched: 9. The CDR3 loop reads CASSLWWTGSGGELFF. The DNA of the CDR3 is TGCGCCAGCAGCTTGTGGTGGACAGGGTCGGGCGGGGAGCTGTTTTTT.

The chain recombines TRBV9 with TRBJ1-3; D is unresolved. V was cut by 1 base and J by 3 bases, with 5 bases left in between. Germline lookup yields CDR1 SGDLS and CDR2 YYNGEE. This CDR3 has 13 residues. The CDR3 region has the DNA TGTGCCAGCAGCGTATCGGGTGGAAACACCATATATTTT. It translates to CASSVSGGNTIYF.

The V call is TRBV7-2, the J call TRBJ2-2; tentative D call: TRBD2 (6 bases). The V gene lost 0 bases and the J gene lost 8 bases, with 16 bases spanning the gap. From germline, CDR1 is SGHTA and CDR2 FQGNSA. The CDR3 loop spans 16 amino acids. Here the CDR3 reads CASSLASTSPLGELFF. CDR3 nucleotide sequence: TGTGCCAGCAGCTTAGCGTCTACTAGCCCCCTTGGGGAGCTGTTTTTT.

The chain employs TRBV4-1 and TRBJ2-2; 10 bases fit TRBD2. V lost 1 base to trimming and J lost 6 bases; unmatched junction nucleotides: 5. The germline V gene has CDR1 MGHRA and CDR2 YSYEKL. This CDR3 contains 16 residues. CDR3 loop: CASSQVSGGSAGELFF. CDR3 DNA: TGCGCCAGCAGCCAAGTTAGCGGGGGGTCGGCCGGGGAGCTGTTTTTT.

J is TRBJ2-3 and V is TRBV4-1; 10 nucleotides agree with TRBD2. J lost 6 bases, V lost 0 bases, and 9 bases had no gene match. Germline-derived CDR1 and CDR2 are MGHRA and YSYEKL. CDR3 length equals 17 residues. The DNA of the CDR3 is TGCGCCAGCAGCCAAGATCCCCTAGCGGGGGATCGGGATACGCAGTATTTT. Translation: CASSQDPLAGDRDTQYF.

The rearrangement uses TRBV2 and TRBJ2-5, with 9 bases that match TRBD1. Germline CDR1 SNHLY, CDR2 FYNNEI. This CDR3 spans 14 amino acids. Trimming cost V 6 bases and J 4 bases; bases outside gene matches: 6. CDR3 nucleotide sequence: TGTGCCAGCAGGGTCACAGGGGGCGGAGAGACCCAGTACTTC. Translating it yields CASRVTGGGETQYF.